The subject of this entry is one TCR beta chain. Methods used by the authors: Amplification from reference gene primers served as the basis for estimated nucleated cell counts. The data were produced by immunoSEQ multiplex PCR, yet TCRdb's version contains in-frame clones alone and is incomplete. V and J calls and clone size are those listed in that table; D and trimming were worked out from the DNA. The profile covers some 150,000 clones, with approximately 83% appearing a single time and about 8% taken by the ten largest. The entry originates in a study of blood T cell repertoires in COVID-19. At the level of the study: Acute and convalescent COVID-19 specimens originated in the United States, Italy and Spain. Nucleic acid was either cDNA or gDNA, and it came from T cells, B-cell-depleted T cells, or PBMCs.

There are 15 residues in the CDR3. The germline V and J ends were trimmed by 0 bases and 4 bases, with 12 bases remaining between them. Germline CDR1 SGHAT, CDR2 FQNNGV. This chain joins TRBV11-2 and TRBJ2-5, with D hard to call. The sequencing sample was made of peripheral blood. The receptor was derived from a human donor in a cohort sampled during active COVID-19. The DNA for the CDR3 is TGTGCCAGCAGCTTAGAAGTACTCTCTTCAGAGACCCAGTACTTC. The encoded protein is CASSLEVLSSETQYF.